Listed below are T cell receptor beta chains from one sample, sequenced in a study of T cell repertoires in ileal Crohn's disease. Assay: immunoSEQ multiplex PCR; the TCRdb copy retains only in-frame clones and omits some. The sample carries about 5,400 clones, around 63% recorded once. Material for sequencing was ileal tissue. These receptors were obtained from an adult with Crohn's disease. Each CDR3 is given with its conserved first and last residue. A D gene is named only where the DNA matches it firmly. Expanded clones are given a class, and other clones once, few, many or no size at all.

cdr3_nt: TGTGCCATCAGCGAACAGGGGGCGGCGGGCTATGGCTACACCTTC
cdr3_aa: CAISEQGAAGYGYTF
d_call: TRBD1
v_call: TRBV10-3
clone_size: NA
j_call: TRBJ1-2

cdr3_nt: TGTGCCAGCTCACCGCTAGCGGGGCTAAGCGGATACCAAGAGACCCAGTACTTC
cdr3_aa: CASSPLAGLSGYQETQYF
d_call: TRBD2
v_call: TRBV18
clone_size: NA
j_call: TRBJ2-5

cdr3_nt: TGTGCCAGCAGCCCCAGCGGAGCCGTTGGGGACACTGAAGCTTTCTTT
cdr3_aa: CASSPSGAVGDTEAFF
d_call: NA
v_call: TRBV11-3
clone_size: medium-sized
j_call: TRBJ1-1

cdr3_nt: TGCGCCAGCAGCTCTCCCGAGAGCTCCTATAATTCACCCCTCCACTTT
cdr3_aa: CASSSPESSYNSPLHF
d_call: NA
v_call: TRBV10-1
clone_size: NA
j_call: TRBJ1-6

cdr3_nt: TGTGCCATTGGGGGGGGTCAGCCCCAGCATTTT
cdr3_aa: CAIGGGQPQHF
d_call: NA
v_call: TRBV10-3
clone_size: NA
j_call: TRBJ1-5

cdr3_nt: TGTGCCTGGGCGGGGGGAAGCTATAATTCACCCCTCCACTTT
cdr3_aa: CAWAGGSYNSPLHF
d_call: NA
v_call: TRBV30
clone_size: once
j_call: TRBJ1-6

cdr3_nt: TGTGCCAGCAACGGACAGATGAACACTGAAGCTTTCTTT
cdr3_aa: CASNGQMNTEAFF
d_call: NA
v_call: TRBV7-9
clone_size: NA
j_call: TRBJ1-1

cdr3_nt: TGTGCCTGGAGCCCAGGGGTTCTGAACACTGAAGCTTTCTTT
cdr3_aa: CAWSPGVLNTEAFF
d_call: NA
v_call: TRBV30
clone_size: NA
j_call: TRBJ1-1

cdr3_nt: TGTGCCAGCAGTCTAGCGGCCGGGGAGCTGTTTTTT
cdr3_aa: CASSLAAGELFF
d_call: TRBD2
v_call: TRBV2
clone_size: NA
j_call: TRBJ2-2

cdr3_nt: TGTGCCAGCAGTGGACAGGGGGATCAGCCCCAGCATTTT
cdr3_aa: CASSGQGDQPQHF
d_call: TRBD1
v_call: TRBV2
clone_size: NA
j_call: TRBJ1-5

cdr3_nt: TGTGCCAGCAGCCCCCGGATAGCGGGACCTAGCACAGATACGCAGTATTTT
cdr3_aa: CASSPRIAGPSTDTQYF
d_call: TRBD2
v_call: TRBV5-1
clone_size: NA
j_call: TRBJ2-3

cdr3_nt: TGTGCCAGCAGTTTAGTAGGGGTTCAGCCCCAGCATTTT
cdr3_aa: CASSLVGVQPQHF
d_call: NA
v_call: TRBV28
clone_size: NA
j_call: TRBJ1-5

cdr3_nt: TGTGCCAGCAGTTTATCGGCAGGGGGACCCAACTATGGCTACACCTTC
cdr3_aa: CASSLSAGGPNYGYTF
d_call: TRBD1
v_call: TRBV27
clone_size: once
j_call: TRBJ1-2

cdr3_nt: TGTGCCAGCTCCCAAATAACAGGGATCACCGGGGAGCTGTTTTTT
cdr3_aa: CASSQITGITGELFF
d_call: NA
v_call: TRBV6-1
clone_size: NA
j_call: TRBJ2-2

cdr3_nt: TGTGCCAGCTCACCAGCCGGGGGAGAGACCCAGTACTTC
cdr3_aa: CASSPAGGETQYF
d_call: NA
v_call: TRBV18
clone_size: NA
j_call: TRBJ2-5

cdr3_nt: TGTGCCAGCACTACTTACAGGGGGGGGAATGAGCAGTTCTTC
cdr3_aa: CASTTYRGGNEQFF
d_call: NA
v_call: TRBV25-1
clone_size: NA
j_call: TRBJ2-1

cdr3_nt: TGTGCCAGCAGTCAAGTCACAACTAATGAAAAACTGTTTTTT
cdr3_aa: CASSQVTTNEKLFF
d_call: NA
v_call: TRBV2
clone_size: NA
j_call: TRBJ1-4

cdr3_nt: TGTGCCAGCAGCTTGATGGGACAGCTCTACGAGCAGTACTTC
cdr3_aa: CASSLMGQLYEQYF
d_call: TRBD1
v_call: TRBV5-6
clone_size: NA
j_call: TRBJ2-7